This is a list of T cell receptor beta chains from one sample in a study of shared clonotypes between healthy human individuals. The repertoire was sequenced with immunoSEQ multiplex PCR; TCRdb's copy has only in-frame clones and lacks some. The sample consists of around 1,100,000 clones, approximately 75% of them appearing once. Input material: memory CD4+ T cells from PBMCs. Every receptor here comes from a man younger than 35 in good health. Some clones in this sample may be carry-over from other donors' samples. The CDR3 runs from the conserved cysteine through the conserved F or W. A D gene is named only where the DNA matches it firmly. Expanded clones are given a class, and other clones once, few, many or no size at all.

j_call clone_size v_call d_call cdr3_nt cdr3_aa
TRBJ1-2 NA TRBV13 NA TGTGCCAGCAGCGCGACGGAGGGACCGAGTGGCTACACCTTC CASSATEGPSGYTF
TRBJ2-7 NA TRBV6-1 NA TGTGCCAGCAAGCCCCGAGGGATAACTTCCTACGAGCAGTACTTC CASKPRGITSYEQYF
TRBJ1-1 NA TRBV9 NA TGTGCCAGCACCCGGAACCCTGGGGTTGGGGGAAAAACTGAAGCTTTCTTT CASTRNPGVGGKTEAFF
TRBJ2-1 few TRBV10-3 NA TGTGCCATCACGTCGCGGGACACCTACAATGAGCAGTTCTTC CAITSRDTYNEQFF
TRBJ1-1 NA TRBV5-5 NA TGTGCCAGCAGCTTGTTCACCCTCGGGGGAACTGAAGCTTTCTTT CASSLFTLGGTEAFF
TRBJ1-1 NA TRBV5-4 TRBD1 TGTGCCAGCAGCTTCCCCGGGACAGGGGGCACTGAAGCTTTCTTT CASSFPGTGGTEAFF
TRBJ2-3 once TRBV5-4 NA TGTGCCAGCAGCTTGGAGGGAAGCACAGATACGCAGTATTTT CASSLEGSTDTQYF
TRBJ2-5 NA TRBV28 TRBD2 TGTGCCAGCAGTCCGGGACTAGCGGGAGCGCGGGAGACCCAGTACTTC CASSPGLAGARETQYF
TRBJ1-3 many TRBV5-4 NA TGTGCCAGCAGCCTAGTAGGGTCTGGAAACACCATATATTTT CASSLVGSGNTIYF
TRBJ1-1 NA TRBV6-5 TRBD1 TGTGCCAGCAGAATACAGGGGGCATACACTGAAGCTTTCTTT CASRIQGAYTEAFF
TRBJ1-1 NA TRBV18 TRBD1 TGTGCCAGCTCGCGTGAACAGGGGAGCGACACTGAAGCTTTCTTT CASSREQGSDTEAFF
TRBJ1-3 few TRBV14 NA TGTGCCAGCAGCCAAGACGGGAGAAACACCATATATTTT CASSQDGRNTIYF
TRBJ1-5 NA TRBV2 NA TGTGCCAGCAGGGGAGGCAGCTATAGCAATCAGCCCCAGCATTTT CASRGGSYSNQPQHF
TRBJ2-5 NA TRBV7-2 TRBD2 TGTGCCAGCAGAATAATGCGGGGGTTCGAGACCCAGTACTTC CASRIMRGFETQYF
TRBJ2-7 NA TRBV2 TRBD1 TGTGCCAGCCTCGGACAGGCTGGGTACGAGCAGTACTTC CASLGQAGYEQYF
TRBJ2-1 many TRBV5-1 NA TGCGCCAGCAGCGCTCCTCATTATCCGGGACTCTCCCTCAATGAGCAGTTCTTC CASSAPHYPGLSLNEQFF
TRBJ2-7 NA TRBV5-1 NA TGCGCCAGCAGCGAAGGGGGTAGCCCTTACGAGCAGTACTTC CASSEGGSPYEQYF
TRBJ1-5 NA TRBV28 NA TGTGCCAGCAGTTTATCCGGGGGCGAGAGTCTCAAGGGTTTTCAGCCCCAGCATTTT CASSLSGGESLKGFQPQHF
TRBJ2-7 NA TRBV5-5 TRBD1 TGTGCCAGCAGCAGAATTCCGGGACAGGCTTCCTACGAGCAGTACTTC CASSRIPGQASYEQYF
TRBJ2-7 NA TRBV7-2 TRBD1 TGTGCCAGCAGCTTTCGGACAGGGGCCTACGAGCAGTACTTC CASSFRTGAYEQYF
TRBJ1-2 NA TRBV20-1 NA TGCAGTGCTACGCAGAACTATGGCTACACCTTC CSATQNYGYTF
TRBJ1-2 NA TRBV5-4 NA TGTGCCAGCAGCCCCGACCGGACAGCTAACTATGGCTACACCTTC CASSPDRTANYGYTF
TRBJ2-2 NA TRBV5-4 NA TGTGCCAGCAGCCTGACCTACACCGGGGAGCTGTTTTTT CASSLTYTGELFF
TRBJ1-2 NA TRBV27 NA TGTGCCAGCAGTTTGAATGGCGGGGGCTACACCTTC CASSLNGGGYTF
TRBJ1-1 NA TRBV7-2 NA TGTGCCAGCAGCTTAGCGGGGGGGAACACTGAAGCTTTCTTT CASSLAGGNTEAFF
TRBJ2-1 NA TRBV11-2 NA TGTGCCAGCAGCCCGGCCAGCTCCTACAATGAGCAGTTCTTC CASSPASSYNEQFF
TRBJ1-1 few TRBV19 NA TGTGCCAGTAGTAAAGGACGGCAAATGAACACTGAAGCTTTCTTT CASSKGRQMNTEAFF
TRBJ2-5 NA TRBV5-4 NA TGTGCCAGCAGCCCAGGCGCGGGGCGGAGGCAAGAGACCCAGTACTTC CASSPGAGRRQETQYF
TRBJ2-5 NA TRBV7-9 NA TGTGCCAGCAGCTTAGAGGGAAAGCAAGAGACCCAGTACTTC CASSLEGKQETQYF
TRBJ2-1 NA TRBV4-3 NA TGCGCCAGCAGCTCCCGGGGAGCTTTGGGGGATGAGCAGTTCTTC CASSSRGALGDEQFF
TRBJ1-1 few TRBV7-9 NA TGTGCCAGCAGCTTGGGGCTTAAGAACACTGAAGCTTTCTTT CASSLGLKNTEAFF
TRBJ2-7 NA TRBV6-1 NA TGTGCCAGCAGTGTCCAGGGGACGATCGAGCAGTACTTC CASSVQGTIEQYF
TRBJ2-7 NA TRBV5-6 TRBD1 TGTGCCAGCAGCTTGGGTTTCGGGACAGGGGGCTACGAGCAGTACTTC CASSLGFGTGGYEQYF
TRBJ2-5 NA TRBV5-1 TRBD1 TGCGCCAGCAGCTTGGCCAATGTAGGGGGCAGAGAGACCCAGTACTTC CASSLANVGGRETQYF
TRBJ2-1 once TRBV5-6 TRBD1 TGTGCCAGCAGCTTAGGGACAGGGGCTCCGGATGAGCAGTTCTTC CASSLGTGAPDEQFF
TRBJ1-2 NA TRBV28 NA TGTGCCAGCAGTTTACTATTTGGTGGCTACACCTTC CASSLLFGGYTF
TRBJ1-2 few TRBV10-3 NA TGTGCCACCAGTGGGGGGCGCCTCTATGGCTACACCTTC CATSGGRLYGYTF
TRBJ2-1 NA TRBV6-4 NA TGTGCCAGCAGTGCACTTTATAGAGGGGGGAGCCTCTCCTACAATGAGCAGTTCTTC CASSALYRGGSLSYNEQFF
TRBJ2-5 NA TRBV7-8 TRBD1 TGTGCCAGCAGCTTACAGGGGGCGGGGACCCAGTACTTC CASSLQGAGTQYF
TRBJ1-3 NA TRBV18 NA TGTGCCAGCTCACCAGCCGGACAGATCTCTGGAAACACCATATATTTT CASSPAGQISGNTIYF
TRBJ2-6 NA TRBV6-5 NA TGTGCCAGCAGTTACCAGGGGCCAGGGGCCAACGTCCTGACTTTC CASSYQGPGANVLTF
TRBJ1-5 NA TRBV28 NA TGTGCCAGCAGTACCGGGCAGGGTACCAATCAGCCCCAGCATTTT CASSTGQGTNQPQHF
TRBJ2-3 NA TRBV7-3 NA TGTGCCAGCAGCTTAACGCATCTTTCAGGTCAGACGCAGTATTTT CASSLTHLSGQTQYF
TRBJ1-4 NA TRBV6-6 TRBD1 TGTGCCAGCCGCCAGGGGGGCGACGTTGCTAATGAAAAACTGTTTTTT CASRQGGDVANEKLFF
TRBJ2-2 few TRBV29-1 NA TGCAGCGTTGTAGCGTCCGGAGGGAGCACCGGGGAGCTGTTTTTT CSVVASGGSTGELFF
TRBJ2-7 NA TRBV6-6 NA TGTGCCAGCAGTTACTCCTATCGAGGTGTCACGTACGAGCAGTACTTC CASSYSYRGVTYEQYF
TRBJ2-1 NA TRBV28 NA TGTGCCAGCAGTTCTGGGGGAAACAGGGACGGGTTCTTC CASSSGGNRDGFF
TRBJ2-1 once TRBV30 TRBD1 TGTGCCTGGAGTCCGAGACAGGGTAGCAATGAGCAGTTCTTC CAWSPRQGSNEQFF
TRBJ1-1 few TRBV28 NA TGTGCCAGCAGTTTAGGCTACAGAACTGAAGCTTTCTTT CASSLGYRTEAFF
TRBJ2-7 NA TRBV6-1 NA TGTGCCAGCAGTGAAACAGTGCAGTACGAGCAGTACTTC CASSETVQYEQYF
TRBJ2-3 few TRBV2 NA TGTGCCAGCACCATGCCTTCCCGGTGGGACACCAGCACAGATACGCAGTATTTT CASTMPSRWDTSTDTQYF
TRBJ2-7 NA TRBV27 NA TGTGCCAGCAGTTTAGGCCCGTACTACGAGCAGTACTTC CASSLGPYYEQYF
TRBJ2-5 NA TRBV15 NA TGTGCCACCAGCAGAGCCGCGGAGACCCAGTACTTC CATSRAAETQYF
TRBJ1-4 NA TRBV5-1 NA TGCGCCAGCAGCGACCGCCGAGGGGTTGAAAAACTGTTTTTT CASSDRRGVEKLFF
TRBJ1-5 NA TRBV6-6 NA TGTGCCAGCAGTGACCGACAGAATCAGCCCCAGCATTTT CASSDRQNQPQHF
TRBJ2-3 NA TRBV5-6 NA TGTGCCAGCAGCTTGGATCTGGTAGCTGGGGGCGATGATACGCAGTATTTT CASSLDLVAGGDDTQYF
TRBJ1-5 NA TRBV19 TRBD1 TGTGCCAGTAGTATTGTAAGGGGGCATCAGCCCCAGCATTTT CASSIVRGHQPQHF